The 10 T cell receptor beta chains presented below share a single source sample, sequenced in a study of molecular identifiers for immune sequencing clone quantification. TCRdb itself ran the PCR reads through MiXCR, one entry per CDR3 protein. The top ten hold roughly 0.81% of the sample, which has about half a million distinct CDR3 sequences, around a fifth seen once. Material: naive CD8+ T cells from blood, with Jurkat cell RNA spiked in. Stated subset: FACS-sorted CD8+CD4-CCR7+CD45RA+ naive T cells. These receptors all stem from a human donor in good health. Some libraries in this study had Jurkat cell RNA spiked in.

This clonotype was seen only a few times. CDR3 coding DNA: TGTGCCAGCAGCGAACCGGGACAGAACTATGGCTACACCTTC. Its translation is CASSEPGQNYGYTF. The chain combines TRBV7-9 with TRBJ1-2; 7 bases agree with TRBD1. In germline, CDR1 is SEHNR, CDR2 FQNEAQ (reference sequence). After removal of 5 bases from V and 2 bases from J, the junction contained 5 bases not matched to a gene. The CDR3 has 14 amino acids.

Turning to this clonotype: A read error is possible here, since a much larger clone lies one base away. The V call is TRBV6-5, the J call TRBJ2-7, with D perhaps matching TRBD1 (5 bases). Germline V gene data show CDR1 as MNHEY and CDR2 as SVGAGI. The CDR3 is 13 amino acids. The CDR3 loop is CASSYSRWGEQHF. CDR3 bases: TGTGCCAGCAGTTACTCGAGGTGGGGCGAGCAGCACTTC.

The CDR3 coding sequence is TGTGCCAGCAGCTTGGTCGGAGGAGGTTCGGGAAACATTCAGTACTTC. Translation gives CASSLVGGGSGNIQYF. The chain carries TRBV5-8 and TRBJ2-4; the D gene is possibly TRBD2 (5 bases). The germline CDR1 and CDR2 sequences are SGHTS and YDEGEE. The length of the CDR3 is 16 residues. The ends were cut back, 0 bases at V and 6 bases at J, with 16 bases in the middle.

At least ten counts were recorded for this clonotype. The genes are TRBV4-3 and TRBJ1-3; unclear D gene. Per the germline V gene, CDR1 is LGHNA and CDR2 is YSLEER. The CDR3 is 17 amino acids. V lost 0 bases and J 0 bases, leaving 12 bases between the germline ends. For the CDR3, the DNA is TGCGCCAGCAGCCAAGATTCAGAAGGACCCTCTGGAAACACCATATATTTT. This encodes CASSQDSEGPSGNTIYF.

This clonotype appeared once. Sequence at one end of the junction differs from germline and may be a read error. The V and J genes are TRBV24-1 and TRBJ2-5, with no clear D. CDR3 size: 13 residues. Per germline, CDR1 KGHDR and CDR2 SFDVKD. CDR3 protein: CVTSGQIQETQYF. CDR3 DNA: TGTGTCACCAGTGGTCAGATCCAAGAGACCCAGTACTTC.

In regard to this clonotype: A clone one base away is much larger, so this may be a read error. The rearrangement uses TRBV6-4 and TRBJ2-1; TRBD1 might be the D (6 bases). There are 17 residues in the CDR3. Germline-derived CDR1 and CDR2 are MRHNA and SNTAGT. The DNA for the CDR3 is TGTGCCGGCAGTGGAAGGCCCGGGACAAGCTCCTACAATGAGCAGTTCTTC. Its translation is CAGSGRPGTSSYNEQFF.

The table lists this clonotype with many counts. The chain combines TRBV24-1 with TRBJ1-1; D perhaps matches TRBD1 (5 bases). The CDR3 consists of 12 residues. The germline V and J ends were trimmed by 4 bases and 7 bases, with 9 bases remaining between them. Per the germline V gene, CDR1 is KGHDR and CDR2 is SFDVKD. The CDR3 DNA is TGTGCCACCAGTGACAGGGATGGTGAAGCTTTCTTT. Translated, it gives CATSDRDGEAFF.

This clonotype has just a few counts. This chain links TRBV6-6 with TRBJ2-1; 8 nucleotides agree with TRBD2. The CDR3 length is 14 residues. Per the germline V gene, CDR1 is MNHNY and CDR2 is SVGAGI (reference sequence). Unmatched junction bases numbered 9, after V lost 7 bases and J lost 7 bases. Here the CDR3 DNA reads TGTGCCAGCACCTCGAGCGGGAGTGAAAATGAGCAGTTCTTC. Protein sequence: CASTSSGSENEQFF.

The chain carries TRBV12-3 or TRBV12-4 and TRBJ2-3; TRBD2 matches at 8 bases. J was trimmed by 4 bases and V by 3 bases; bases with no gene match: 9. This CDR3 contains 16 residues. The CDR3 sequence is CASSFAGGQAPDTQYF. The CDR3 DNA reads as TGTGCCAGCAGTTTTGCGGGAGGCCAAGCGCCAGATACGCAGTATTTT.

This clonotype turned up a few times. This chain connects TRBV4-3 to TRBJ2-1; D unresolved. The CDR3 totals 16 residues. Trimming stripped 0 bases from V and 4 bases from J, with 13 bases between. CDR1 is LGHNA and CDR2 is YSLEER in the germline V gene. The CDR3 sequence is CASSQDLPNLYNEQFF. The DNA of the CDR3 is TGCGCCAGCAGCCAAGATCTGCCTAATTTGTACAATGAGCAGTTCTTC.